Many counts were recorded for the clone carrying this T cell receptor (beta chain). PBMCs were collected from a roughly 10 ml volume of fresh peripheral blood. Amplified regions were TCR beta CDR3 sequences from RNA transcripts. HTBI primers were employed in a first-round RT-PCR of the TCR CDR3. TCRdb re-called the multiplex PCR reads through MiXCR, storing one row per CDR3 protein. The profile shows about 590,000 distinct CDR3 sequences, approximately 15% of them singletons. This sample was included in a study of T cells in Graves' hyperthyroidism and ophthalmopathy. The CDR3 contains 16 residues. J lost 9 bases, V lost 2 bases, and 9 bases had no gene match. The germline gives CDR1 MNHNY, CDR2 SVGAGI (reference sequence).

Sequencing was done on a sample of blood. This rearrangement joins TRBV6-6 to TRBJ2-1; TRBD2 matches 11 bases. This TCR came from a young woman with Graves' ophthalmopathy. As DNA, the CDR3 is TGTGCCAGCAGTTACAATAGCGGGAGGGGGGTATTTGAGCAGTTCTTC. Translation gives CASSYNSGRGVFEQFF.